The 25 T cell receptor beta chains presented below share a single source sample, sequenced in a study of identical twins. TCRdb passed the 5' RACE reads through MiXCR, listing each CDR3 protein once. The table shows roughly 1,500,000 distinct CDR3 sequences, with less than 35% occurring only once. Sequencing input: cord blood. The receptors were gathered from a newborn girl in good health.

This clonotype was recorded a few times. The chain joins TRBV20-1 to TRBJ2-3, with D maybe TRBD1 (5 bases). CDR3 length: 12 residues. Germline V gives CDR1 DFQATT, CDR2 SNEGSKA (reference sequence). The germline V and J ends were trimmed by 2 bases and 5 bases, with 8 bases remaining between them. The DNA for the CDR3 is TGCAGTGCTAGATCCAGGGTAGATACGCAGTATTTT. Protein product: CSARSRVDTQYF.

V usage is TRBV7-2 and J usage is TRBJ2-2; 11 bases map to TRBD2. Germline values: CDR1 SGHTA, CDR2 FQGNSA. The CDR3 extends over 18 amino acids. The V segment lost 2 bases and the J segment 1 base; nucleotides outside the gene matches: 6. Here the CDR3 reads CASSLLLTSGRNTGELFF. The CDR3, as DNA: TGTGCCAGCAGCTTACTCCTCACTAGCGGGAGGAACACCGGGGAGCTGTTTTTT.

Many counts were recorded for this clonotype. The chain links TRBV11-2 to TRBJ2-7; D not certain. Trimming shortened V by 5 bases and J by 7 bases, and 15 bases separated the two germline ends. Germline-derived CDR1 and CDR2 are SGHAT and FQNNGV. The CDR3 totals 13 residues. The CDR3 DNA sequence: TGTGCCAGCAGCCACCTTTACAAGTTAGAGCAGTACTTC. This codes for CASSHLYKLEQYF.

Only a few counts were recorded for this clonotype. The genes are TRBV11-1 and TRBJ2-6; the D is unclear. Germline V CDR1 and CDR2: SGHAT, FQDESV (reference sequence). V lost 5 bases and J lost 0, with 8 bases in between. The CDR3 sequence is 15 residues long. CDR3 loop: CASSRISSGANVLTF. The CDR3 nucleotides are TGTGCCAGCAGCCGGATATCCTCTGGGGCCAACGTCCTGACTTTC.

The chain is built from TRBV20-1 and TRBJ2-7; D perhaps matches TRBD1 (6 bases). This CDR3 has 12 residues. Germline CDR1 DFQATT, CDR2 SNEGSKA (reference sequence). V was trimmed by 3 bases and J by 6 bases, leaving 12 bases between them. The CDR3 loop is CSARHRASEQYF. The DNA of the CDR3 is TGCAGTGCTAGGCACAGGGCTAGCGAGCAGTACTTC.

The chain links TRBV28 to TRBJ1-4; a possible D gene is TRBD1 (6 bases). V lost 7 bases, J lost 5 bases, and 14 bases lay in between. CDR1 and CDR2 (germline): MDHEN, SYDVKM. CDR3 length equals 14 residues. CDR3 loop: CASNRGGENEKLFF. The CDR3 DNA sequence: TGTGCCAGCAACAGAGGGGGGGAGAATGAAAAACTGTTTTTT.

In nucleotides, the CDR3 is TGTGCCAGCAGCGCCCGGACTAGCTACAATGAGCAGTACTTC. Protein product: CASSARTSYNEQYF. The J gene is TRBJ2-7, the V gene TRBV9; 8 bases agree with TRBD2. Germline assignment: CDR1 SGDLS and CDR2 YYNGEE. The CDR3 is 14 residues long. J gave up 7 bases and V 3 bases, and 9 bases lay outside the gene matches.

CDR3 DNA: TGTGCCAGCAGTTACTCGAACAGGGGGACCTACAATGAGCAGTTCTTC. As protein: CASSYSNRGTYNEQFF. The V call is TRBV6-6, the J call TRBJ2-1, with TRBD1 identical over 8 bases. The CDR3 is 16 amino acids. The V segment lost 0 bases and the J segment 2 bases; nucleotides outside the gene matches: 3. Germline CDR1 and CDR2: MNHNY and SVGAGI (reference sequence).

The gene calls are TRBV27 and TRBJ2-3; 15 positions match TRBD2. CDR3 size: 17 residues. Per germline, CDR1 MNHEY and CDR2 SMNVEV (reference sequence). V shed 6 bases, J shed 5 bases, and the junction held 9 bases outside the gene matches. CDR3 protein: CASSAGTSGRKIDTQYF. CDR3 sequence (DNA): TGTGCCAGCAGCGCCGGGACTAGCGGGAGGAAAATAGATACGCAGTATTTT.

This clonotype was picked up a small number of times. This sequence joins TRBV20-1 and TRBJ1-2; unclear D gene. Germline V gives CDR1 DFQATT, CDR2 SNEGSKA (reference sequence). The CDR3 has 13 amino acids. Trimming cost V 2 bases and J 1 base, with 8 bases left between them. Written as DNA, the CDR3 is TGCAGTGCTAGACCGGAGTTTAACTATGGCTACACCTTC. It yields the protein CSARPEFNYGYTF.

This clonotype was seen only a few times. This sequence joins TRBV2 and TRBJ2-3; 12 positions match TRBD2. Germline CDR1 SNHLY, CDR2 FYNNEI. The CDR3 loop spans 15 amino acids. V was clipped by 6 bases and J by 3 bases; unmatched bases: 4. CDR3 amino acids: CASRTLAGGTDTQYF. Here the CDR3 DNA reads TGTGCCAGCAGGACGCTAGCGGGAGGGACAGATACGCAGTATTTT.

This clonotype was observed a few times. The V gene is TRBV20-1, the J gene TRBJ1-6; 8 nucleotides match TRBD1. This CDR3 contains 18 residues. Germline-derived CDR1 and CDR2 are DFQATT and SNEGSKA (reference sequence). After removal of 3 bases from V and 6 bases from J, the junction contained 16 bases not matched to a gene. The CDR3 nucleotides read TGCAGTGCTAGTAGGTTCCCAGACCGGACAGGGAGTAATTCACCCCTCCACTTT. Translation gives CSASRFPDRTGSNSPLHF.

This chain joins TRBV2 and TRBJ2-4; 8 bases align to TRBD2. Unmatched junction bases numbered 13, after V lost 1 base and J lost 8 bases. The CDR3 spans 17 residues. The germline CDR1 and CDR2 sequences are SNHLY and FYNNEI. The CDR3 DNA reads TGTGCCAGCAGTGAAGTCGTGGCGGGACTAGTATTGGACATTCAGTACTTC. Translated: CASSEVVAGLVLDIQYF.

This clonotype showed up just a few times. V gene TRBV25-1 combines with J gene TRBJ2-7, with TRBD1 matching 7 bases. In germline, CDR1 is MGHDK, CDR2 SYGVNS. After removal of 1 base from V and 3 bases from J, the junction contained 6 bases not matched to a gene. CDR3 length: 15 amino acids. The CDR3 nucleotides read TGTGCCAGCAGTGAATCCGCACAGGGGTTCTACGAGCAGTACTTC. It encodes CASSESAQGFYEQYF.

The sample holds many counts of this clonotype. The chain recombines TRBV5-1 with TRBJ1-2, with D uncertain. The CDR3 is 13 residues long. Germline V CDR1 and CDR2: SGHRS, YFSETQ. Trimming cost V 0 bases and J 10 bases, with 13 bases left between them. CDR3 region: CASSLVQLRNYTF. CDR3 coding DNA: TGCGCCAGCAGCTTGGTCCAACTTCGAAACTACACCTTC.

This clonotype came up a few times. The chain joins TRBV20-1 to TRBJ2-4; either TRBD1 or TRBD2 may fit D (5 bases each). Germline CDR1 is DFQATT and CDR2 is SNEGSKA (reference sequence). Trimming shortened V by 2 bases and J by 8 bases, and 28 bases separated the two germline ends. This CDR3 is built from 18 residues. The CDR3 DNA reads TGCAGTGCTAGATTTTTGCGGGTCAGGGATCGAAGTAAGGACATTCAGTACTTC. It is translated as CSARFLRVRDRSKDIQYF.

This chain joins TRBV9 and TRBJ1-2; D is perhaps TRBD1 (5 bases). Per germline, CDR1 SGDLS and CDR2 YYNGEE. The V gene lost 3 bases and the J gene lost 4 bases, with 10 bases spanning the gap. The CDR3 runs 13 residues. The CDR3 DNA reads as TGTGCCAGCAGCGACACAGGTTCCTATGGCTACACCTTC. Translation: CASSDTGSYGYTF.

This chain links TRBV5-1 with TRBJ2-7, with a possible D match to TRBD2 (5 bases). V lost 0 bases to trimming and J lost 0 bases, with 10 bases between them. CDR1 SGHRS and CDR2 YFSETQ come from the germline V gene. This CDR3 spans 15 amino acids. This CDR3 is CASSLEAAVSYEQYF. DNA for the CDR3: TGCGCCAGCAGCTTGGAGGCAGCGGTCTCCTACGAGCAGTACTTC.

The chain couples TRBV6-6 to TRBJ1-1; tentatively, D is TRBD1 (6 bases). CDR1 and CDR2 from the germline V gene are MNHNY and SVGAGI (reference sequence). Trimming removed 7 bases at V and 5 bases at J, with 14 bases between. This CDR3 spans 13 amino acids. CDR3: CASIKRGATEAFF. CDR3 DNA: TGTGCCAGCATCAAGAGGGGGGCAACTGAAGCTTTCTTT.

The V and J genes are TRBV19 and TRBJ2-7; D tentatively reads TRBD1 or TRBD2 (6 bases each). The DNA end is more similar to TRBJ2-5, so the J call may be wrong. CDR3 size: 16 residues. Germline CDR1 LNHDA, CDR2 SQIVND (reference sequence). The CDR3 region has the DNA TGTGCCAGTAGTATAGTGCCGGGGGCGACTCCGGAGACCCAGTACTTC. It is translated as CASSIVPGATPETQYF.

This clonotype was detected a few times. The chain couples TRBV5-1 to TRBJ2-3; D gene uncertain. The CDR3 has 13 residues. Germline lookup yields CDR1 SGHRS and CDR2 YFSETQ. With 4 bases removed from V and 7 bases from J, the gap between germline ends came to 13 bases. The CDR3 nucleotides read TGCGCCAGCAGCGAAGACTCCACCCATACGCAGTATTTT. Amino acids: CASSEDSTHTQYF.

This clonotype showed up many times. The chain carries TRBV4-2 and TRBJ2-5; 7 nucleotides agree with TRBD1. The CDR3 runs 14 residues. V was pared by 0 bases and J by 5 bases, with 3 bases of the junction left unmatched. Per germline, CDR1 LGHNA and CDR2 YNFKEQ. The DNA for the CDR3 is TGTGCCAGCAGCCAAGATGAGGACAGGGAGACCCAGTACTTC. This codes for CASSQDEDRETQYF.

V usage is TRBV6-5 and J usage is TRBJ2-3; D might be TRBD2 (6 bases). This CDR3 has 15 amino acids. Between the trimmed V and J ends, which lost 11 bases and 6 bases, there was a span of 24 bases. The germline V gene has CDR1 MNHEY and CDR2 SVGAGI. CDR3 residues: CACGLGGSHTDTQYF. DNA of the CDR3: TGTGCCTGCGGCCTTGGGGGGTCCCACACGGATACGCAGTATTTT.

The chain joins TRBV21-1 to TRBJ1-2; the table assigns TRBD1, which was not confirmed against the DNA. TRBV21-1 is a documented pseudogene. This CDR3 is built from 10 residues. The CDR3 protein is CATGVHGYTF. The DNA of the CDR3 is TGTGCCACCGGGGTACATGGCTACACCTTC.

CDR3 DNA: TGTGCCATCAGTGACCGGACAGCAACTAATGAAAAACTGTTTTTT. Its protein product is CAISDRTATNEKLFF. The chain links TRBV10-3 to TRBJ1-4, with a weak D call TRBD1 (6 bases). Trimming took off 3 bases at V and 0 bases at J, with 8 bases between the two ends. The V gene's germline CDR1 is ENHRY and CDR2 SYGVKD. There are 15 residues in the CDR3.